This T cell receptor beta chain was retrieved from a study of control samples from healthy donors and cancer patients. Here immunoSEQ multiplex PCR was the method, and the copy in TCRdb shows in-frame clones only, minus some. The sample has roughly 59,000 clones, approximately 92% seen once. V shed 1 base, J shed 11 bases, and the junction held 3 bases outside the gene matches. CDR3 length equals 12 residues. Germline values: CDR1 SGHTA, CDR2 FQGNSA. This chain links TRBV7-2 with TRBJ1-1, with 8 positions matching TRBD1. The clonotype was recovered from a man aged 40-49 years with colorectal cancer. Input material: PBMCs. The DNA for the CDR3 is TGTGCCAGCAGCTTAGAACAGGGGGGGGCTTTCTTT. Its protein is CASSLEQGGAFF.